This is a list of T cell receptor beta chains from one sample in a study of Ad26.COV2.S vaccination and SARS-CoV-2 variants. Some clones are missing from TCRdb's copy, which holds only in-frame ones; the method was immunoSEQ multiplex PCR. Here the sample spans approximately 97,000 clones, around 80% being singletons. The source was peripheral blood, collected after recovery from COVID-19. These receptors were taken from a human donor who had recovered from COVID-19. The CDR3 runs from the conserved cysteine through the conserved F or W. The D gene is left open where the match is weak. For some rows the clone size is stated as once, few or many, or as a class when expanded; others skip it.

D gene,clone size,V gene,J gene,CDR3 protein,CDR3 DNA
-,-,TRBV10-1,TRBJ1-4,CASSESTDPWPPLDNEKLFF,TGCGCCAGCAGTGAGTCGACGGACCCATGGCCCCCCCTGGATAATGAAAAACTGTTTTTT
-,-,TRBV5-1,TRBJ2-2,CASSSNDEAGELFF,TGCGCCAGCAGCTCCAACGACGAGGCCGGGGAGCTGTTTTTT
-,-,TRBV6-5,TRBJ2-2,CAGRSNTGELFF,TGTGCGGGGCGATCAAACACCGGGGAGCTGTTTTTT
TRBD1,once,TRBV10-2,TRBJ1-2,CASSERNRGVYGYTF,TGCGCCAGCAGTGAAAGGAACAGGGGGGTCTATGGCTACACCTTC
-,once,TRBV24-1,TRBJ2-3,CATSDLGDSTDTQYF,TGTGCCACCAGTGATTTAGGGGACAGCACAGATACGCAGTATTTT
TRBD1,-,TRBV5-4,TRBJ2-5,CASSSQGIQETQYF,TGTGCCAGCAGTTCACAGGGGATCCAAGAGACCCAGTACTTC
-,-,TRBV6-5,TRBJ2-1,CASSYSGQLFDEQFF,TGTGCCAGCAGTTACTCCGGACAGTTATTCGATGAGCAGTTCTTC
TRBD1,-,TRBV5-4,TRBJ2-1,CASSLAQGAYNEQFF,TGTGCCAGCAGCTTGGCGCAGGGGGCCTACAATGAGCAGTTCTTC
-,once,TRBV6-6,TRBJ1-4,CATLGGGNEKLFF,TGTGCCACCCTGGGAGGAGGTAATGAAAAACTGTTTTTT
TRBD1,-,TRBV2,TRBJ2-1,CASRGQGFSEQFF,TGTGCCAGCAGAGGACAGGGCTTCAGTGAGCAGTTCTTC
TRBD2,-,TRBV4-1,TRBJ2-5,CASSQGLAAQETQYF,TGCGCCAGCAGCCAAGGGCTAGCGGCTCAAGAGACCCAGTACTTC
-,-,TRBV13,TRBJ2-1,CASSMEGSYNEQFF,TGTGCCAGCAGTATGGAGGGCTCCTACAATGAGCAGTTCTTC
-,-,TRBV24-1,TRBJ2-3,CATSDPGTTDTQYF,TGTGCCACCAGTGATCCCGGAACGACAGATACGCAGTATTTT
-,-,TRBV5-4,TRBJ1-1,CASSSRGGPGSPTF,TGTGCCAGCAGCTCCCGGGGGGGGCCGGGTTCACCAACCTTT
TRBD1,-,TRBV2,TRBJ1-5,CASSKGQGVEPQHF,TGTGCCAGCAGTAAGGGGCAGGGGGTCGAGCCCCAGCATTTT
-,few,TRBV12-3/TRBV12-4,TRBJ1-4,CASSPNEKLFF,TGTGCCAGCAGTCCCAATGAAAAACTGTTTTTT
-,-,TRBV4-2,TRBJ1-2,CASSQAPGGYTF,TGTGCCAGCAGCCAAGCCCCCGGAGGCTACACCTTC
-,-,TRBV20-1,TRBJ1-2,CSGWGTYGYTF,TGCAGTGGGTGGGGGACCTATGGCTACACCTTC
-,-,TRBV9,TRBJ2-3,CASSVGPFTDTQYF,TGTGCCAGCAGCGTAGGTCCTTTCACAGATACGCAGTATTTT
TRBD1,-,TRBV19,TRBJ1-5,CASSIFGQGASNQPQHF,TGTGCCAGTAGTATATTCGGACAGGGGGCCAGCAATCAGCCCCAGCATTTT
-,medium-sized,TRBV19,TRBJ1-1,CASSIRPDVGRNTEAFF,TGTGCCAGTAGTATAAGACCGGACGTGGGTAGGAACACTGAAGCTTTCTTT
TRBD1,-,TRBV2,TRBJ1-2,CASSVRQTGAYGYTF,TGTGCCAGCAGTGTCAGACAGACAGGGGCCTATGGCTACACCTTC
-,-,TRBV28,TRBJ2-2,CASSLMDTGELFF,TGTGCCAGCAGTTTAATGGACACCGGGGAGCTGTTTTTT
-,-,TRBV4-3,TRBJ2-7,CASSQVWMQGGYEQYF,TGCGCCAGCAGCCAAGTGTGGATGCAGGGGGGGTACGAGCAGTACTTC
TRBD1,-,TRBV11-2,TRBJ2-2,CASSSQGSTGELFF,TGTGCCAGCAGCTCACAGGGGAGCACCGGGGAGCTGTTTTTT
TRBD1,-,TRBV5-1,TRBJ2-1,CASSPGTGVSYNEQFF,TGCGCCAGCAGCCCGGGGACAGGGGTCTCCTACAATGAGCAGTTCTTC
-,-,TRBV5-1,TRBJ1-1,CASSLAGVSVAFF,TGCGCCAGCAGCTTGGCAGGGGTGTCGGTAGCTTTCTTT
-,-,TRBV28,TRBJ2-2,CASVEGNTGELFF,TGTGCCAGCGTAGAGGGGAACACCGGGGAGCTGTTTTTT
TRBD2,-,TRBV3-1/TRBV3-2,TRBJ2-3,CASSRTSGGTTDTQYF,TGTGCCAGCAGTCGGACTAGCGGGGGGACCACAGATACGCAGTATTTT
TRBD2,-,TRBV5-1,TRBJ2-3,CASSPLAGGPTDTQYF,TGCGCCAGCAGCCCTCTAGCGGGGGGGCCGACAGATACGCAGTATTTT
-,-,TRBV29-1,TRBJ1-2,CSVEGDNYGYTF,TGCAGCGTTGAAGGGGACAACTATGGCTACACCTTC
-,-,TRBV2,TRBJ1-5,CASSELRRAGQPQHF,TGTGCCAGCAGTGAGTTGAGAAGGGCTGGACAGCCCCAGCATTTT
TRBD1,-,TRBV6-6,TRBJ2-7,CASSSSGTGGFNEQYF,TGTGCCAGCAGTAGTTCAGGGACAGGGGGCTTCAACGAGCAGTACTTC
TRBD2,-,TRBV3-1/TRBV3-2,TRBJ2-1,CASSQAGTRPYNEQFF,TGTGCCAGCAGCCAAGCCGGGACTAGACCCTACAATGAGCAGTTCTTC
TRBD1,-,TRBV27,TRBJ2-5,CASSLGRTGAGTQYF,TGTGCCAGCAGTTTAGGACGGACAGGGGCCGGGACCCAGTACTTC
TRBD1,-,TRBV6-5,TRBJ1-5,CASTARTGDQPQHF,TGTGCCAGCACCGCTCGGACAGGGGATCAGCCCCAGCATTTT
TRBD2,few,TRBV27,TRBJ2-5,CASSSLLAGGPQETQYF,TGTGCCAGCAGTTCTCTCTTAGCGGGGGGTCCCCAAGAGACCCAGTACTTC
-,-,TRBV23-1,TRBJ2-7,CASSQGGRTSYEQYF,TGCGCCAGCAGTCAAGGGGGGAGGACTTCCTACGAGCAGTACTTC
-,-,TRBV28,TRBJ1-1,CASSSRGRNTEAFF,TGTGCCAGCAGTTCCCGCGGTCGGAACACTGAAGCTTTCTTT
TRBD1,-,TRBV6-1,TRBJ2-4,CASSEGQGVASPIQYF,TGTGCCAGCAGTGAGGGACAGGGCGTAGCATCCCCAATTCAGTACTTC
-,-,TRBV6-4,TRBJ2-7,CASSEGPSYEQYF,TGTGCCAGCAGTGAGGGACCCTCCTACGAGCAGTACTTC
-,-,TRBV28,TRBJ2-2,CASSPSSEGNTGELFF,TGTGCCAGCAGTCCAAGTTCGGAAGGGAACACCGGGGAGCTGTTTTTT
-,-,TRBV14,TRBJ2-7,CASGQFGNEQYF,TGTGCCAGTGGACAGTTTGGGAACGAGCAGTACTTC
-,-,TRBV5-4,TRBJ2-7,CASSLGTGTTYEQYF,TGTGCCAGCAGCTTGGGGACAGGGACTACCTACGAGCAGTACTTC
TRBD1,once,TRBV2,TRBJ2-7,CASMSGGWDRVPYEQYF,TGTGCCAGCATGTCCGGGGGTTGGGACAGGGTCCCCTACGAGCAGTACTTC
TRBD1,once,TRBV19,TRBJ1-3,CASSGTVNFLWNTIYF,TGTGCCAGTAGTGGGACAGTCAATTTCCTCTGGAACACCATATATTTT
-,once,TRBV12-5,TRBJ1-1,CASGLGGAVEAFF,TGTGCTAGTGGTTTGGGGGGGGCAGTTGAAGCTTTCTTT
TRBD2,-,TRBV4-2,TRBJ2-1,CASSQDLLAGEQFF,TGTGCCAGCAGCCAAGACTTACTAGCGGGTGAGCAGTTCTTC
TRBD2,-,TRBV6-6,TRBJ2-7,CASRLRGGAWEQYF,TGTGCCAGCAGATTACGCGGGGGGGCGTGGGAGCAGTACTTC
-,-,TRBV19,TRBJ2-2,CASRVRGTTGELFF,TGTGCCAGTCGAGTGCGAGGGACCACCGGGGAGCTGTTTTTT
-,-,TRBV3-1/TRBV3-2,TRBJ1-1,CASSLRGLDTEAFF,TGTGCCAGCAGCCTGCGGGGGCTAGACACTGAAGCTTTCTTT
-,-,TRBV27,TRBJ2-7,CASRQGPYEQYF,TGTGCCAGCAGACAGGGTCCCTACGAGCAGTACTTC